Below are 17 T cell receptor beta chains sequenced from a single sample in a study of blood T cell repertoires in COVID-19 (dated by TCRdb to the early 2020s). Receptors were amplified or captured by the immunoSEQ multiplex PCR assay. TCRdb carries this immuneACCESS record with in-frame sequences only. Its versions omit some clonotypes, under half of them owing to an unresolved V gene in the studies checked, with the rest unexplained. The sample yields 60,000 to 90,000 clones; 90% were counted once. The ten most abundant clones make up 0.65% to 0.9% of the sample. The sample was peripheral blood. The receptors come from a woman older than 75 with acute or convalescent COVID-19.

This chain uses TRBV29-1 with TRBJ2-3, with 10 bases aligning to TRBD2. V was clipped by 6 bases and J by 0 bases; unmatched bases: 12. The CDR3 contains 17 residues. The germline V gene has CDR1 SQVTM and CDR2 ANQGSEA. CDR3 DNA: TGCAGCGTGGGGGGGACTAGCGTACACCCTAGCACAGATACGCAGTATTTT. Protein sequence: CSVGGTSVHPSTDTQYF.

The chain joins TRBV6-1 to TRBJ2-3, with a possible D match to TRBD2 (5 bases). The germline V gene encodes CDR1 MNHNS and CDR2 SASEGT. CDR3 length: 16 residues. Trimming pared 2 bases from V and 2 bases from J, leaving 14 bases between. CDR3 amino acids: CASSELGVHYTDTQYF. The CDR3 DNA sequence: TGTGCCAGCAGTGAACTCGGGGTACATTACACAGATACGCAGTATTTT.

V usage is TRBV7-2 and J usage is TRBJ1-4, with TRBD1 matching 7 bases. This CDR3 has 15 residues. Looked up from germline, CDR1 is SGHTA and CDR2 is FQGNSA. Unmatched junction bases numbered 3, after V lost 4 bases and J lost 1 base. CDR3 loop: CASSSTGRTNEKLFF. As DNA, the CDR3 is TGTGCCAGCAGCTCGACAGGGAGAACTAATGAAAAACTGTTTTTT.

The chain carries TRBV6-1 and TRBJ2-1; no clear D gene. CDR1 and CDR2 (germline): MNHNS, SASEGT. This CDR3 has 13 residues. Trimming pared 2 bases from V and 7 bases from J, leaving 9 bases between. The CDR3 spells CASSEIGRNEQFF. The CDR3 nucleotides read TGTGCCAGCAGTGAAATCGGTAGAAATGAGCAGTTCTTC.

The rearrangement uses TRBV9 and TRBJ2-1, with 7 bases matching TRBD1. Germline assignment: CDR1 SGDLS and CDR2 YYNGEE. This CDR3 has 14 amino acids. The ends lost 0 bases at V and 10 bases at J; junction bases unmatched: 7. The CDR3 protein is CASSVGPGGSEQFF. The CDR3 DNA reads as TGTGCCAGCAGCGTAGGTCCAGGGGGAAGCGAGCAGTTCTTC. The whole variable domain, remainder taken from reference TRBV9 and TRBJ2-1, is DSGVTQTPKHLITATGQRVTLRCSPRSGDLSVYWYQQSLDQGLQFLIQYYNGEERAKGNILERFSAQQFPDLHSELNLSSLELGDSALYFCASSVGPGGSEQFFGPGTRLTVL.

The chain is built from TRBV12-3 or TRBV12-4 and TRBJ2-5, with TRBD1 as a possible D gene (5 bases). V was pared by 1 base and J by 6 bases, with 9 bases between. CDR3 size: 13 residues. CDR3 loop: CASSLGVGQTQYF. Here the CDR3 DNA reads TGTGCCAGCAGTTTAGGAGTGGGGCAGACCCAGTACTTC.

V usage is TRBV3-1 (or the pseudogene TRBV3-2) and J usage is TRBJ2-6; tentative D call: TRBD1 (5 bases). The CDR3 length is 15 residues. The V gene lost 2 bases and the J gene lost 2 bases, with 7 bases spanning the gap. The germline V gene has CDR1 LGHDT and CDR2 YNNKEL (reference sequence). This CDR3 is CASSQQGTGANVLTF. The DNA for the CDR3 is TGTGCCAGCAGCCAACAGGGAACTGGGGCCAACGTCCTGACTTTC.

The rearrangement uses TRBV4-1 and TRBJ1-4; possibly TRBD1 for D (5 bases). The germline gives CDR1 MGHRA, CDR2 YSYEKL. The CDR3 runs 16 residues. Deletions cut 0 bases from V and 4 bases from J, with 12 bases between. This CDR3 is CASSQDRGRDNEKLFF. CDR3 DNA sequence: TGCGCCAGCAGCCAAGATAGGGGTAGGGATAATGAAAAACTGTTTTTT.

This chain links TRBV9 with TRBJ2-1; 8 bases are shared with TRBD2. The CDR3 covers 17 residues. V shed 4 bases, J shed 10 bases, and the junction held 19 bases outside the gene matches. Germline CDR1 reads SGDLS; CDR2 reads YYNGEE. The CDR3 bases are TGTGCCAGCAGCAAAAATCCGAGCGGGAGAGCCAGTGGGGAGCAGTTCTTC. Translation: CASSKNPSGRASGEQFF.

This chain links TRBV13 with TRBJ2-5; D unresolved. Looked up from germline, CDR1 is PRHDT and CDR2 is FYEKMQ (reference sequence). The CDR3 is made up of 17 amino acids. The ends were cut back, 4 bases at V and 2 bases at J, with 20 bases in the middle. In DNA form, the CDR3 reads TGTGCCAGCAGCTCCTCCGTTGTGGAGCGCTTTCAAGAGACCCAGTACTTC. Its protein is CASSSSVVERFQETQYF.

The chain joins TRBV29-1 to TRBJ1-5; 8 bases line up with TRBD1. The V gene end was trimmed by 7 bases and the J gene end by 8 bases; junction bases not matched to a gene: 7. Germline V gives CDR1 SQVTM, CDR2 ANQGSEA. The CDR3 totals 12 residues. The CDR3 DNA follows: TGCAGCGCCGGACAGGGTTCGGAGCCCCAGCATTTT. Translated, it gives CSAGQGSEPQHF.

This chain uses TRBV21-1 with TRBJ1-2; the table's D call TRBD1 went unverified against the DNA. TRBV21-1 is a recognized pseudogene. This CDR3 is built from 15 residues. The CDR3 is CASSKRQGVNYGYTF. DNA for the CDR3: TGTGCCAGCAGCAAGCGGCAGGGGGTAAACTATGGCTACACCTTC.

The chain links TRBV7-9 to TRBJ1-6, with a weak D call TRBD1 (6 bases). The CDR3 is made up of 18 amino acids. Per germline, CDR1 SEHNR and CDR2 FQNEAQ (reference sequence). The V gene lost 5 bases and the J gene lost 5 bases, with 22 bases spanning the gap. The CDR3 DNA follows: TGTGCCAGCAGCCCTTCTAGGGGGGGATCCAAAAATAATTCACCCCTCCACTTT. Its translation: CASSPSRGGSKNNSPLHF.

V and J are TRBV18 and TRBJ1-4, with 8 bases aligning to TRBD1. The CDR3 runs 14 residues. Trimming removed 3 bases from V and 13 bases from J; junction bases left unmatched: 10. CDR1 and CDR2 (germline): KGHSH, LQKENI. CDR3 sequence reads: CASSPRQGSDGLFF. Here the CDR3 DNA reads TGTGCCAGCTCACCCCGACAGGGGTCAGACGGACTGTTTTTT.

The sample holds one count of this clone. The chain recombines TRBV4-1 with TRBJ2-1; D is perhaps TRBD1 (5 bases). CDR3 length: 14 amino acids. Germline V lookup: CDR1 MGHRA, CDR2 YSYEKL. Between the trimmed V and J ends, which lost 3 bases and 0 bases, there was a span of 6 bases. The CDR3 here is CASSHRDSYNEQFF. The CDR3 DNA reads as TGCGCCAGCAGCCACAGGGACTCCTACAATGAGCAGTTCTTC.

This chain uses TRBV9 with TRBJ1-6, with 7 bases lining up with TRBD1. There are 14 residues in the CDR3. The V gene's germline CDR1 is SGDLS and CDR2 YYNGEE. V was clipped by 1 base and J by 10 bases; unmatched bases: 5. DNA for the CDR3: TGTGCCAGCAGCGTAAGAGGGGGCGGATCACCCCTCCACTTT. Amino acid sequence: CASSVRGGGSPLHF.

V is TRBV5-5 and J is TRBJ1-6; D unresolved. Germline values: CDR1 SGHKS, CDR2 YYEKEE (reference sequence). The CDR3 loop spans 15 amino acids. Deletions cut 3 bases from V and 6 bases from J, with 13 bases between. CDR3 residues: CASSSADNRNSPLHF. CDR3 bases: TGTGCCAGCAGCTCGGCAGACAACCGTAATTCACCCCTCCACTTT.